The T cell receptor (beta chain) described here comes from a study of Ad26.COV2.S vaccination and SARS-CoV-2 variants. For the study at large: The study gave Ad26.COV2.S intramuscularly, once or twice 56 days apart.

Losses at the gene ends were 1 base for V and 7 bases for J; bases not matched to a gene: 6. The CDR3 covers 14 residues. Germline values: CDR1 GTSNPN, CDR2 SVGIG (reference sequence). The treatment here: 15 to 20 received Ad26.COV2.S at low or high dose, single or two shots; several received placebo; per-sample allocation not given. Samples analyzed were those drawn on day 63 after the first vaccine or placebo injection. Cohort 1b enrolled adults aged 18-55 years in Boston. This table comes from immunoSEQ multiplex PCR, and its TCRdb copy is limited to in-frame clones, with some not included. The data show 350,000 to 600,000 clones, 80% to 90% seen once.

The chain is built from TRBV30 and TRBJ2-1, with 8 bases that match TRBD2. Sequences were derived from peripheral blood, sampled in a trial of Ad26.COV2.S vaccine versus placebo. This TCR derives from a person aged 18-60 years who received the Ad26.COV2.S COVID-19 vaccine or a placebo. CDR3 loop: CAWSAGLAVNEQFF. The CDR3 DNA is TGTGCCTGGAGTGCCGGACTAGCAGTTAATGAGCAGTTCTTC.